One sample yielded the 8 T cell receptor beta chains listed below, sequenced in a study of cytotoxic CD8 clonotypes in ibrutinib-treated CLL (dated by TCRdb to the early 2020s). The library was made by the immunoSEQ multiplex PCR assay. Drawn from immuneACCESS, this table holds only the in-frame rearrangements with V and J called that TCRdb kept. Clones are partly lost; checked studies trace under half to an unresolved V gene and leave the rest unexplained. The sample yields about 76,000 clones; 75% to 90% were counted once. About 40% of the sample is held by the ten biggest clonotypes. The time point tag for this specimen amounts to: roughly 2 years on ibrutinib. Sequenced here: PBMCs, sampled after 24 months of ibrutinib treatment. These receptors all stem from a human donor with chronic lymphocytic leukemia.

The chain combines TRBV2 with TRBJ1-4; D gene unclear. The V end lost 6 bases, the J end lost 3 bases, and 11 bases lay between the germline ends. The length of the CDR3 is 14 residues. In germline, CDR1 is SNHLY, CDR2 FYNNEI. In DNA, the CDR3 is TGTGCCAGCAGGACTAGGGTTGCTAATGAAAAACTGTTTTTT. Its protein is CASRTRVANEKLFF.

CDR3 DNA: TGTGCCAGCAGCGTAACTGGCAATGAGCAGTTCTTC. Translating gives CASSVTGNEQFF. This chain uses TRBV7-8 with TRBJ2-1, with D unresolved. The CDR3 runs 12 residues. CDR1 SGHVS and CDR2 FQNEAQ come from the germline V gene. The V gene lost 5 bases and the J gene lost 6 bases, with 8 bases spanning the gap.

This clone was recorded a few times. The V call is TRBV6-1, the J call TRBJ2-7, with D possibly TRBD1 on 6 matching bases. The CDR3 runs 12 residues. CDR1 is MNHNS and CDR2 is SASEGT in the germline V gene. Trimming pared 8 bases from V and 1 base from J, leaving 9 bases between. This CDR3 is CASSGQSYEQYF. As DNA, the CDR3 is TGTGCCAGCTCCGGACAGTCCTACGAGCAGTACTTC.

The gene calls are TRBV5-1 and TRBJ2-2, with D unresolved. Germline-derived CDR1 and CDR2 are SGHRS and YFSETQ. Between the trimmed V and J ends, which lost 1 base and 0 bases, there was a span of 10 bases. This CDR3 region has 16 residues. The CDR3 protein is CASSLNRPANTGELFF. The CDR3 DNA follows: TGCGCCAGCAGCTTGAACAGACCAGCGAACACCGGGGAGCTGTTTTTT.

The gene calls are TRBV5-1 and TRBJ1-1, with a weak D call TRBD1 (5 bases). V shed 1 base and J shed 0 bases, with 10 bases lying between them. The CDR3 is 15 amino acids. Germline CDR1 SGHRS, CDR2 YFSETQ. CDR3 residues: CASSLLGALNTEAFF. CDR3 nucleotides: TGCGCCAGCAGCTTGCTAGGGGCACTGAACACTGAAGCTTTCTTT. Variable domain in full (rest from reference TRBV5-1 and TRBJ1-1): KAGVTQTPRYLIKTRGQQVTLSCSPISGHRSVSWYQQTPGQGLQFLFEYFSETQRNKGNFPGRFSGRQFSNSRSEMNVSTLELGDSALYLCASSLLGALNTEAFFGQGTRLTVV.

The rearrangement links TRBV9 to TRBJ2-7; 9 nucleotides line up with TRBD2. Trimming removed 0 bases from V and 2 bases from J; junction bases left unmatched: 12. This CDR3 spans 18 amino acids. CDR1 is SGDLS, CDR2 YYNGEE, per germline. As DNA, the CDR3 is TGTGCCAGCAGCGTAGGGGCAGGGGGACTAGCCACGACCTACGAGCAGTACTTC. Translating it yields CASSVGAGGLATTYEQYF.

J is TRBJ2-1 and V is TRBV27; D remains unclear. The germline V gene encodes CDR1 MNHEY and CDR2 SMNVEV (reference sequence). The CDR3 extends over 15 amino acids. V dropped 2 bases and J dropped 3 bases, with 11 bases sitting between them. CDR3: CASSLGIGGYNEQFF. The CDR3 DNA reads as TGTGCCAGCAGTTTAGGTATAGGTGGCTACAATGAGCAGTTCTTC.

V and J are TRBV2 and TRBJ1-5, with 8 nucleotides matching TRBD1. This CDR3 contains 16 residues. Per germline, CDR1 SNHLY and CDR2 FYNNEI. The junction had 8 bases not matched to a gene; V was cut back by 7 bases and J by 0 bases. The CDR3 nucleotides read TGTGCCAGCACCCGGACAGGGATTAATAGCAATCAGCCCCAGCATTTT. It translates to CASTRTGINSNQPQHF.